These T cell receptor beta chains were read from a single sample in a study of cytotoxic CD8 clonotypes in ibrutinib-treated CLL. Sequenced by immunoSEQ multiplex PCR; TCRdb stores in-frame clones only, minus some. The sample includes about 12,000 clones, about 59% of them seen just once. The specimen comprised PBMCs, sampled before ibrutinib treatment. The receptors stem from a human donor with chronic lymphocytic leukemia. The CDR3 runs from the conserved cysteine through the conserved F or W. The D gene is left open where the match is weak. Size tells how often a clone was seen (once, few, many) or the class of an expanded clone, and some rows leave it out.

j_gene	abundance	d_gene	v_gene	CDR3nt	CDR3aa
TRBJ2-1	once	TRBD2	TRBV5-1	TGCGCCAGCAGCCAACCCTTACTAGCGGGTCCAGGGGATGAGCAGTTCTTC	CASSQPLLAGPGDEQFF
TRBJ2-2	NA	NA	TRBV10-1	TGCGCCAGCAGTGACGCGGGCGGGGCGCAACCCGGGGAGCTGTTTTTT	CASSDAGGAQPGELFF
TRBJ2-1	NA	TRBD1	TRBV7-9	TGTGCCAGCAGCAAGGGACAGGGTCGATACAATGAGCAGTTCTTC	CASSKGQGRYNEQFF
TRBJ2-3	NA	TRBD2	TRBV19	TGTGCCAGTAGTAGGCTAGCGGGGGGAGTCACAGATACGCAGTATTTT	CASSRLAGGVTDTQYF
TRBJ2-2	NA	NA	TRBV6-6	TGTGCCAGCCAGGACCATTACACCGGGGAGCTGTTTTTT	CASQDHYTGELFF
TRBJ1-2	NA	NA	TRBV27	TGTGCCAGCAGTTTACGGCAGGGACCCTACACCTTC	CASSLRQGPYTF
TRBJ2-2	once	NA	TRBV19	TGTGCCAGTAGTATTGTCGAGAACACCGGGGAGCTGTTTTTT	CASSIVENTGELFF
TRBJ2-6	NA	NA	TRBV5-1	TGCGCCAGCAGCTTGGGCCCCGACATGTCTGGGGCCAACGTCCTGACTTTC	CASSLGPDMSGANVLTF
TRBJ1-1	NA	TRBD1	TRBV19	TGTGCCAGTAGTATCCGGGACAGGGGAAGGACTGAAGCTTTCTTT	CASSIRDRGRTEAFF
TRBJ2-5	NA	TRBD2	TRBV2	TGTGCCAGCTCCGGGAGGGCCCTCTCGGGGGAGACCCAGTACTTC	CASSGRALSGETQYF
TRBJ2-7	NA	TRBD1	TRBV19	TGTGCCAGTAGTTCGAACCTGGGACAGGCAGACGAGCAGTACTTC	CASSSNLGQADEQYF
TRBJ2-7	NA	TRBD2	TRBV9	TGTGCCAGCAGCCCTAGCGGGGGATCCTACGAGCAGTACTTC	CASSPSGGSYEQYF
TRBJ1-1	NA	NA	TRBV29-1	TGCAGCGTTGGGGAGGGCACTGAAGCTTTCTTT	CSVGEGTEAFF
TRBJ2-3	NA	TRBD1	TRBV27	TGTGCCAGCAGTTCCGGACAGGGGACGACCCGTACGCAGTATTTT	CASSSGQGTTRTQYF
TRBJ2-7	once	TRBD1	TRBV2	TGTGCCAGCAGTGAAGCCGGGACAGGGGAATACGAGCAGTACTTC	CASSEAGTGEYEQYF
TRBJ2-7	NA	NA	TRBV11-2	TGTGCCAGCAGCTTAAGCCGGGCTTCCTACGAGCAGTACTTC	CASSLSRASYEQYF
TRBJ1-5	NA	NA	TRBV7-9	TGTGCCAGCAGCTTGGGGTGGGGTCCTGAGAGCAATCAGCCCCAGCATTTT	CASSLGWGPESNQPQHF
TRBJ2-3	NA	TRBD2	TRBV19	TGTGCCAGTACGGGGACTAGCGGGGGGACCGGTACGCAGTATTTT	CASTGTSGGTGTQYF
TRBJ1-3	NA	NA	TRBV29-1	TGCAGCGTCGCTGTCGGACTGTCTGACTCTGGAAACACCATATATTTT	CSVAVGLSDSGNTIYF
TRBJ2-7	NA	TRBD1	TRBV5-1	TGCGCCAGCAGCTTTGGGACAGGGGGCTCCTACGAGCAGTACTTC	CASSFGTGGSYEQYF
TRBJ1-2	NA	TRBD1	TRBV2	TGTGCCAGCAGCCGACAGGGGGATGTTAACTATGGCTACACCTTC	CASSRQGDVNYGYTF
TRBJ2-1	few	NA	TRBV10-1	TGCGCCAGCAGTGACCCGGCAACCTACAATGAGCAGTTCTTC	CASSDPATYNEQFF
TRBJ1-1	NA	TRBD1	TRBV9	TGTGCCAGCAGCGGACAGGGTAGACCTGAAGCTTTCTTT	CASSGQGRPEAFF
TRBJ1-4	NA	TRBD1	TRBV19	TGTGCCAGTAGCGGGACACGAACAGGGGATGAAAAACTGTTTTTT	CASSGTRTGDEKLFF
TRBJ2-2	NA	NA	TRBV19	TGTGCCAGTAGTATAGTATCAGGGTTTGTCACCGGGGAGCTGTTTTTT	CASSIVSGFVTGELFF
TRBJ2-2	NA	TRBD1	TRBV19	TGTGCCAGTAGTCTAGGGACAGGGGCCACCGGGGAGCTGTTTTTT	CASSLGTGATGELFF